This T cell receptor (beta chain) was retrieved from a study of cytomegalovirus exposure and HLA in healthy donors. Study-wide findings and caveats: The study recorded more than 150 TCR beta chains that were cytomegalovirus-associated. In presence/absence analyses, roughly uniform sequencing depth across donors was assumed. CMV serostatus stood as the only immune exposure information on hand.

V dropped 4 bases and J dropped 0 bases, with 11 bases sitting between them. The V gene's germline CDR1 is SGHTS and CDR2 YDEGEE. This CDR3 is 15 amino acids long. With regard to this clone: The antigen remains undetermined.

Primers included in the PCR were 60 Vbeta and 13 Jbeta primers. The repertoire was sequenced with immunoSEQ multiplex PCR; TCRdb's copy has only in-frame clones and lacks some. The profile shows 150,000 or so clones, approximately 78% of them singletons. V gene TRBV5-8 combines with J gene TRBJ1-3; D not certain. The sample taken for sequencing was PBMCs. The TCR originated in a human donor in good health. CDR3 amino acids: CASSHGLTSGNTIYF. For the CDR3, the DNA is TGTGCCAGCAGCCACGGACTGACCTCTGGAAACACCATATATTTT. Together with reference TRBV5-8 and TRBJ1-3, the CDR3 gives the full variable domain: EAGVTQSPTHLIKTRGQQATLRCSPISGHTSVYWYQQALGLGLQFLLWYDEGEERNRGNFPPRFSGRQFPNYSSELNVNALELEDSALYLCASSHGLTSGNTIYFGEGSWLTVV.